The text below deals with one T cell receptor (beta chain). The antigen is unknown. The sample is drawn from a study of cytomegalovirus exposure and HLA in healthy donors. Regarding the study as a whole: Analysis performed later found 16,000 or so TCR beta sequences associated with HLA alleles at 0.05 false discovery rate. A link between a missense DCLRE1C variant and TCR beta V- and J-gene trimming emerged from a later analysis.

Primers included in the PCR were 60 Vbeta and 13 Jbeta primers. Assay: immunoSEQ multiplex PCR; the TCRdb copy retains only in-frame clones and omits some. Among 60,000 to 90,000 clones, about 70% were seen once, and the ten largest hold 7.5% to 8%. This TCR came from a man aged 35-49 years in good health and CMV-seropositive. Sample: PBMCs.

The CDR3: CASSSAGGNTEAFF. The CDR3 region has the DNA TGTGCCAGCTCCTCGGCAGGGGGCAACACTGAAGCTTTCTTT. The chain employs TRBV18 and TRBJ1-1; 8 bases are a match to TRBD1. The CDR3 totals 14 residues. V shed 6 bases and J 2 bases; nucleotides not matched to a gene: 5. Germline lookup yields CDR1 KGHSH and CDR2 LQKENI.